This T cell receptor beta chain is from a study of post-analysis software for immune sequencing data. Study-level points and caveats: Patients used roughly five TRBV segments, including TRBV5-6, TRBV5-1 and TRBV20-1, more often than controls. Batch-matched samples strongly co-clustered by F measure.

The CDR3 has 13 residues. The V segment lost 2 bases and the J segment 8 bases; nucleotides outside the gene matches: 1. CDR1 SEHNR and CDR2 FQNEAQ come from the germline V gene (reference sequence). Unique molecular identifiers were built into the TCR beta cDNA libraries. A single record per CDR3 protein comes from TCRdb applying MiXCR to the PCR reads. Among more than 450,000 distinct CDR3 sequences listed, about 40% were seen once. Regarding this clonotype: The antigen is undetermined.

Sequenced: blood. The clonotype was recovered from a girl aged 5-17 years with multiple sclerosis. J is TRBJ1-4 and V is TRBV7-9, with 8 bases matching TRBD1. CDR3 DNA sequence: TGTGCCAGCAGCTTATCAGGGGGCGAAAAACTGTTTTTT. Translating gives CASSLSGGEKLFF. The entire variable domain, with the rest obtained from reference TRBV7-9 and TRBJ1-4, is as follows: DTGVSQNPRHKITKRGQNVTFRCDPISEHNRLYWYRQTLGQGPEFLTYFQNEAQLEKSRLLSDRFSAERPKGSFSTLEIQRTEQGDSAMYLCASSLSGGEKLFFGSGTQLSVL.